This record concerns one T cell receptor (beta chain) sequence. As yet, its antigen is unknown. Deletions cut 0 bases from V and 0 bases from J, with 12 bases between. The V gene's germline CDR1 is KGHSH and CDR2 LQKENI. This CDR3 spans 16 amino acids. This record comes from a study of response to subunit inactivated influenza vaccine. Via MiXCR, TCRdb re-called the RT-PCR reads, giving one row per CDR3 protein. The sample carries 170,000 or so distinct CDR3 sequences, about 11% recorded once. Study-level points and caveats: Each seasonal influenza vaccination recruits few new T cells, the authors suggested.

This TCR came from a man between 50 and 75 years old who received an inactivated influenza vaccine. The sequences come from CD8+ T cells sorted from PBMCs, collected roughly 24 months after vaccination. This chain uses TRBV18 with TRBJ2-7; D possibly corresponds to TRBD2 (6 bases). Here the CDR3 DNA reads TGTGCCAGCTCACCACCGCTCCAGGAGGGCTCCTACGAGCAGTACTTC. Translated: CASSPPLQEGSYEQYF.